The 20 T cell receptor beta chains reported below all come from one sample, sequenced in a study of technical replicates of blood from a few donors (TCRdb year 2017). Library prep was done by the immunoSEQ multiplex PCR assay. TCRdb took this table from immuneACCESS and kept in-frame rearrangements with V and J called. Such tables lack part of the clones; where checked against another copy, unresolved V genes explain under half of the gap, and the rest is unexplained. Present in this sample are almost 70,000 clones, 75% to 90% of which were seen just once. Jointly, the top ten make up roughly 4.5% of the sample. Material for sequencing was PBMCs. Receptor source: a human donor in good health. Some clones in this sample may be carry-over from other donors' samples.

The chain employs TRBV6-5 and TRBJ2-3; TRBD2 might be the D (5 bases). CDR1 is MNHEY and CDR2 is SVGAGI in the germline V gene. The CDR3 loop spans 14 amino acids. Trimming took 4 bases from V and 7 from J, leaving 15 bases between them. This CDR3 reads CASSSPGGLNTQYF. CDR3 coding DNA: TGTGCCAGCAGTTCCCCGGGCGGGCTAAATACGCAGTATTTT.

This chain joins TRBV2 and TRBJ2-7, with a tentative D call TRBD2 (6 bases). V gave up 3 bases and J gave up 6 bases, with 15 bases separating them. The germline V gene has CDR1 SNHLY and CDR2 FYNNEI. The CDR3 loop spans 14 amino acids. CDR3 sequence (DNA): TGTGCCAGCAGTGAGTCAGGGAGGTTTGTCGAGCAGTACTTC. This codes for CASSESGRFVEQYF.

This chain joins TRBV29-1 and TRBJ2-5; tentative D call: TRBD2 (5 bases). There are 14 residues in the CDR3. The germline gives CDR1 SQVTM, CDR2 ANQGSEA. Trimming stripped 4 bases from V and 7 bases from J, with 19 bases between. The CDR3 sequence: CSVGGDSLSWTQYF. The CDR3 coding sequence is TGCAGCGTTGGGGGAGACTCGCTTAGTTGGACCCAGTACTTC.

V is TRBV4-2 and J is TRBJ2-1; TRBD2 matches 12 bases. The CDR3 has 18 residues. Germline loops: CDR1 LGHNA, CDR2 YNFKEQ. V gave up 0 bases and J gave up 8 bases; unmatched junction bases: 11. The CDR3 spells CASSQDSLLAGGGYEQFF. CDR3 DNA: TGTGCCAGCAGCCAAGATAGTCTACTAGCGGGAGGAGGTTATGAGCAGTTCTTC.

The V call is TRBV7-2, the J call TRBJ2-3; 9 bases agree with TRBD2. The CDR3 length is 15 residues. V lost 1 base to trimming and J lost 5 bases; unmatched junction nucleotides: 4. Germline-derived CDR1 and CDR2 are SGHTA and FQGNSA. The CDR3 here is CASSLVAGEIDTQYF. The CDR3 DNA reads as TGTGCCAGCAGCTTAGTAGCGGGAGAGATAGATACGCAGTATTTT.

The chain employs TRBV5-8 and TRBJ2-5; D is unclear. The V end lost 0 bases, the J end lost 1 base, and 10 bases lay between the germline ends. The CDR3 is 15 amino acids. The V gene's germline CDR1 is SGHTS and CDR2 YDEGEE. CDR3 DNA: TGTGCCAGCAGCTTGGGGCAGCCAGGCCAAGAGACCCAGTACTTC. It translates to CASSLGQPGQETQYF.

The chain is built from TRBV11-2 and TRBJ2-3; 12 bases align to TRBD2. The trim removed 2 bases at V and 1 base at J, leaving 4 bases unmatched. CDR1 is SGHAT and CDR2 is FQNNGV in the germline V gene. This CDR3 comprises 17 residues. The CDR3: CASSLTLAGGRTDTQYF. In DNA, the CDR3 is TGTGCCAGCAGCTTAACGCTAGCGGGGGGGCGCACAGATACGCAGTATTTT.

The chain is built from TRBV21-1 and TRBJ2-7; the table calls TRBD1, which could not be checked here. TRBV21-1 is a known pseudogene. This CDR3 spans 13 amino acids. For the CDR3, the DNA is TGTGCCAGCAGCAACGGCAGGGGCTACGAGCAGTACTTC. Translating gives CASSNGRGYEQYF.

Here the CDR3 DNA reads TGTGCCAGCAGCTTAGATGTCAGGAATGAGCAGTTCTTC. Its translation: CASSLDVRNEQFF. V gene TRBV5-5 combines with J gene TRBJ2-1, with D uncertain. This CDR3 is 13 amino acids long. Looked up from germline, CDR1 is SGHKS and CDR2 is YYEKEE (reference sequence). V gave up 2 bases and J gave up 7 bases, with 10 bases separating them.

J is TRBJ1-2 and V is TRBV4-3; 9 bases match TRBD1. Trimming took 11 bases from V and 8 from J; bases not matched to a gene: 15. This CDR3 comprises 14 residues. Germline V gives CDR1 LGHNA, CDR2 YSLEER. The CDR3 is CAFTPGDRDGGYTF. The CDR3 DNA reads TGCGCCTTTACCCCCGGGGACAGGGACGGAGGCTACACCTTC.

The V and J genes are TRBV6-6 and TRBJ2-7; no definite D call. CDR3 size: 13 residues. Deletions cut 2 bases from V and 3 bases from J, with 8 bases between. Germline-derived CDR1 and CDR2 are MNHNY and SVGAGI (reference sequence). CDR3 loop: CASSYMQDYEQYF. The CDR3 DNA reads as TGTGCCAGCAGTTACATGCAGGACTACGAGCAGTACTTC.

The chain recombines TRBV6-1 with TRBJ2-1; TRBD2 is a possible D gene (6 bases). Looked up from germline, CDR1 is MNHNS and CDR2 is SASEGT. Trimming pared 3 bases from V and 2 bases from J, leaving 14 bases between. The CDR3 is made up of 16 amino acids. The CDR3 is CASSDGTRGTYNEQFF. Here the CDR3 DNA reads TGTGCCAGCAGTGACGGGACCCGCGGGACCTACAATGAGCAGTTCTTC.

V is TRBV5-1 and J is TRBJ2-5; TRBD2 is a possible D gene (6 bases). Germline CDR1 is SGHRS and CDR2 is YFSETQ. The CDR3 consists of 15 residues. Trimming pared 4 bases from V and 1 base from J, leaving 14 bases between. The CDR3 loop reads CASSPELAVQETQYF. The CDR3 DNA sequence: TGCGCCAGCAGCCCAGAATTAGCGGTCCAAGAGACCCAGTACTTC.

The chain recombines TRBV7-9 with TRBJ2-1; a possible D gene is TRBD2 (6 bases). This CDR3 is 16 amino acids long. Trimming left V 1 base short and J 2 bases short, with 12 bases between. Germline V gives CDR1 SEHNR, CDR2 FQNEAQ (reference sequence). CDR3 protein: CASSLVAGTAYNEQFF. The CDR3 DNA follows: TGTGCCAGCAGCTTAGTGGCGGGGACCGCCTACAATGAGCAGTTCTTC. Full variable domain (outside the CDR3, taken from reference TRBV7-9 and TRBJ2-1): DTGVSQNPRHKITKRGQNVTFRCDPISEHNRLYWYRQTLGQGPEFLTYFQNEAQLEKSRLLSDRFSAERPKGSFSTLEIQRTEQGDSAMYLCASSLVAGTAYNEQFFGPGTRLTVL.

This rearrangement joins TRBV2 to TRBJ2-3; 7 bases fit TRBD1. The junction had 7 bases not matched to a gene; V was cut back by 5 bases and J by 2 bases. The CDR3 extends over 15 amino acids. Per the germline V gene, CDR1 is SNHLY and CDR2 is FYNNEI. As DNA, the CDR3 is TGTGCCAGCAGTCCCAATGGACAGGACACAGATACGCAGTATTTT. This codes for CASSPNGQDTDTQYF.

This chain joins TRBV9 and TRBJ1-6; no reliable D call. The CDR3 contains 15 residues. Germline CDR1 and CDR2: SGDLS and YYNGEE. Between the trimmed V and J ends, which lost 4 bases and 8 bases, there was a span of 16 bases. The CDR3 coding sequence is TGTGCCAGCAGCCTCAGCGTGGCTCGGGATTCACCCCTCCACTTT. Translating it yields CASSLSVARDSPLHF.

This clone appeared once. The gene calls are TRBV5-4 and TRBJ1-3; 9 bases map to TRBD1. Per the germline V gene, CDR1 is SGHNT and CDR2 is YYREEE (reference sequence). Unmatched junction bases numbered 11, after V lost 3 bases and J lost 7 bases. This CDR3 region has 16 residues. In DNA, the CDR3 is TGTGCCAGCAGCTATGAGGGGGACAGGGCGAAGAACACCATATATTTT. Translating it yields CASSYEGDRAKNTIYF.

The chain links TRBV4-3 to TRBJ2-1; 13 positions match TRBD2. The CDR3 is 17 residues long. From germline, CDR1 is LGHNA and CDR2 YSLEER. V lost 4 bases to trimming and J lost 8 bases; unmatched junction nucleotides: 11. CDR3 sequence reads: CASSRQPLAGGPHEQFF. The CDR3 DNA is TGCGCCAGCAGCCGCCAACCACTAGCGGGGGGGCCTCATGAGCAGTTCTTC.

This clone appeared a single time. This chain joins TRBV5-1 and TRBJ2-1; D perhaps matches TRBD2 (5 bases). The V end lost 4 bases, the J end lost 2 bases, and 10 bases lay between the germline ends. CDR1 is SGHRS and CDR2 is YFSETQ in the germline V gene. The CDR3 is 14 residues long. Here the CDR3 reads CASSLGAAYNEQFF. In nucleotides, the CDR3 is TGCGCCAGCAGCCTAGGAGCGGCCTACAATGAGCAGTTCTTC.

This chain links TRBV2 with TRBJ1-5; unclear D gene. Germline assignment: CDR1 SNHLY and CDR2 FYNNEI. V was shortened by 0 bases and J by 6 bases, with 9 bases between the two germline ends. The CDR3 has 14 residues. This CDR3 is CASSEANRVQPQHF. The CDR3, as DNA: TGTGCCAGCAGTGAAGCGAATAGAGTTCAGCCCCAGCATTTT.